A selection of T cell receptor beta chains follows, all from one sample in a study of blood T cell repertoires in COVID-19. The protocol was immunoSEQ multiplex PCR, while the TCRdb copy is restricted to in-frame clones and leaves out a portion. Among around 700,000 clones listed, about 87% were seen once. What was sequenced was peripheral blood. The receptors were sampled from a woman between 18 and 29 years old with acute or convalescent COVID-19. Each CDR3 is given with its conserved first and last residue. The order of the fields is clone size, D gene, J gene, V gene, CDR3 DNA, CDR3 protein. D genes are given only for firm matches. A clone size is listed for some rows: how often the clone was seen (once, few, many), or a class if it is expanded.

-,-,TRBJ1-6,TRBV4-3,TGCGCCAGCAGCCAAGATCTGGGGGGATATAATTCACCCCTCCACTTT,CASSQDLGGYNSPLHF
-,-,TRBJ2-7,TRBV29-1,TGCAGCGTTGAAGGGGCAGGGTCGGACGAGCAGTACTTC,CSVEGAGSDEQYF
-,-,TRBJ1-6,TRBV6-5,TGTGCCAGCAGTTACTCGAGTCAGGCTAATTCACCCCTCCACTTT,CASSYSSQANSPLHF
-,TRBD1,TRBJ1-2,TRBV2,TGTGCCAGCAGCCGGACAGGGACTAACTATGGCTACACCTTC,CASSRTGTNYGYTF
-,-,TRBJ1-5,TRBV12-3/TRBV12-4,TGTGCCAGCAGTACAGGGAATCAGCCCCAGCATTTT,CASSTGNQPQHF
once,-,TRBJ2-7,TRBV29-1,TGCAGCGTTGTACCCCCGGGACTCCCTTACGAGCAGTACTTC,CSVVPPGLPYEQYF
-,-,TRBJ2-1,TRBV5-6,TGTGCCAGCAGCTTAGGCGGAACGTCTGGGAATGAGCAGTTCTTC,CASSLGGTSGNEQFF
few,-,TRBJ2-7,TRBV7-2,TGTGCCAGCAGCTTGGACAGCGCAAACTACGAGCAGTACTTC,CASSLDSANYEQYF
-,TRBD1,TRBJ2-2,TRBV9,TGTGCCAGCAGCGTAGTAACAGGGGGAAACACCGGGGAGCTGTTTTTT,CASSVVTGGNTGELFF
-,-,TRBJ2-7,TRBV19,TGTGCCAGTAGTCCGGCGGCCTCCTACGAGCAGTACTTC,CASSPAASYEQYF
-,-,TRBJ2-3,TRBV10-3,TGTGCCATCAGTGAGACTAGCACAGATACGCAGTATTTT,CAISETSTDTQYF
-,-,TRBJ2-1,TRBV29-1,TGCAGCGGCAGGGGTCTCCTTTACTACAATGAGCAGTTCTTC,CSGRGLLYYNEQFF
-,-,TRBJ1-2,TRBV12-3/TRBV12-4,TGTGCCAGCACCCCTCGGGACTATGGCTACACCTTC,CASTPRDYGYTF
-,TRBD1,TRBJ1-4,TRBV7-9,TGTGCCAGCAGCCTGGGACAGGGAAGTGAAAAACTGTTTTTT,CASSLGQGSEKLFF
few,TRBD1,TRBJ1-5,TRBV7-8,TGTGCCAGCAGCTTAGAATGGACAGGGGATCAGCCCCAGCATTTT,CASSLEWTGDQPQHF
-,-,TRBJ2-7,TRBV29-1,TGCAGCGTTGAAGTGGGGGCTTACGAGCAGTACTTC,CSVEVGAYEQYF
once,-,TRBJ1-6,TRBV9,TGTGCCAGCAGCTCCCGATCCGGGATACAGGGATATAATTCACCCCTCCACTTT,CASSSRSGIQGYNSPLHF
-,TRBD1,TRBJ2-6,TRBV5-5,TGTGCCAGCAGCTTACGCCCCCGGGACAGCCCCTCTGGGGCCAACGTCCTGACTTTC,CASSLRPRDSPSGANVLTF
-,-,TRBJ2-7,TRBV21-1,TGTGCCAGCAGCAAAGTTCCTGCGAGGTCCTACGAGCAGTACTTC,CASSKVPARSYEQYF
-,-,TRBJ2-2,TRBV12-5,TGTGCTAGTGGTTTTTCGGGGGAGAACACCGGGGAGCTGTTTTTT,CASGFSGENTGELFF
-,TRBD1,TRBJ1-1,TRBV7-6,TGTGCCAGCAGCACATGGACAGGGGGCAACACTGAAGCTTTCTTT,CASSTWTGGNTEAFF
-,TRBD1,TRBJ2-2,TRBV6-2/TRBV6-3,TGTGCCAGCAGTTCCCCGACAGGGGGCTTTTCCGGGGAGCTGTTTTTT,CASSSPTGGFSGELFF
once,-,TRBJ2-7,TRBV11-1,TGTGCCAGCAGCTTAGATCCCGCACTCTACGAGCAGTACTTC,CASSLDPALYEQYF
-,-,TRBJ2-6,TRBV19,TGTGCCAGTACCCCCAGGGGTGGGGCCAACGTCCTGACTTTC,CASTPRGGANVLTF
-,-,TRBJ1-5,TRBV19,TGTGCCAGTAGTATAGGGACACGGCCCCAGCATTTT,CASSIGTRPQHF
once,-,TRBJ2-6,TRBV9,TGTGCCAGCAGCGCTCCCAAGGGTCGAGGGACTGGGGCCAACGTCCTGACTTTC,CASSAPKGRGTGANVLTF
once,-,TRBJ2-7,TRBV19,TGTGCCAGTAGTCATGGACAGACCTACGAGCAGTACTTC,CASSHGQTYEQYF
-,TRBD1,TRBJ1-1,TRBV6-5,TGTGCCAGCAGCCGCGGACAGGGGGCGCCGGCTTTCTTT,CASSRGQGAPAFF
-,TRBD1,TRBJ2-7,TRBV2,TGCGCGGGACAGGGGAACGAGCAGTACTTC,CAGQGNEQYF
-,-,TRBJ2-7,TRBV7-9,TGTGCCAGCAGCTGGCCCGCAAGTGAGCAGTACTTC,CASSWPASEQYF
-,-,TRBJ2-3,TRBV7-9,TGTGCCAGCAGCTTCCCAACTACAGGGCTCATCACAGATACGCAGTATTTT,CASSFPTTGLITDTQYF
few,TRBD1,TRBJ1-1,TRBV6-5,TGTGCCAGCAGTTACGGACAGGGGGTCACTGAAGCTTTCTTT,CASSYGQGVTEAFF
-,-,TRBJ1-1,TRBV5-1,TGCGCCAGCAGCTTGGAGGGGCTCACTGAAGCTTTCTTT,CASSLEGLTEAFF
-,-,TRBJ1-2,TRBV5-4,TGTGCCAGCAGCTTGAATCGTAACAGTTACTATGGCTACACCTTC,CASSLNRNSYYGYTF
-,-,TRBJ1-1,TRBV19,TGTGCCAGTAGTGCTTGGGCGGGGACCACTGAAGCTTTCTTT,CASSAWAGTTEAFF
-,TRBD1,TRBJ1-5,TRBV6-4,TGTGCCAGCAGTGACCCGGGACAGGGAAAGGGTCAGCCCCAGCATTTT,CASSDPGQGKGQPQHF
-,-,TRBJ2-7,TRBV19,TGTGCCAGTAGTAGCCCAAGGGGGTCCTCCTACGAGCAGTACTTC,CASSSPRGSSYEQYF
-,TRBD1,TRBJ1-1,TRBV11-2,TGTGCCAGCAGCTTCGGACAGGGGTATATGAACACTGAAGCTTTCTTT,CASSFGQGYMNTEAFF
-,-,TRBJ1-6,TRBV4-1,TGCGCCAGCAGCCAAGATCAGGGAGGGAATTCACCCCTCCACTTT,CASSQDQGGNSPLHF